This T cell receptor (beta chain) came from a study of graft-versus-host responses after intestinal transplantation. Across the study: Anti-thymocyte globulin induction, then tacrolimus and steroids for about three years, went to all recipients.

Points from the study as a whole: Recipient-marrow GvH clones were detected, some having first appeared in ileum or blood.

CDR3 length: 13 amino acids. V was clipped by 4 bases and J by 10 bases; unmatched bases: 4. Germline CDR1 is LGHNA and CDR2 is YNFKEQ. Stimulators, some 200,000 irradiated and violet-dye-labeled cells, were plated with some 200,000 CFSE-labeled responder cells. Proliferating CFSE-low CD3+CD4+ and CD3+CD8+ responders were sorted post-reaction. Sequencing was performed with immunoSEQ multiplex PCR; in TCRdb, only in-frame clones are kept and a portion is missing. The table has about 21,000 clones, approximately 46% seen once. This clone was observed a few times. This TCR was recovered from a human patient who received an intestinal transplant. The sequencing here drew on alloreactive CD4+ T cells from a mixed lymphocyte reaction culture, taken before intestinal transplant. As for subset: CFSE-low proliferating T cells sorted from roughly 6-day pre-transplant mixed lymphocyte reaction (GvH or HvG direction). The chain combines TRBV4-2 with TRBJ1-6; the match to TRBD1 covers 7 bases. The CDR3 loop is CASSPDRASPLHF. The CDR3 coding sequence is TGTGCCAGCAGCCCTGACAGGGCCTCACCCCTCCACTTT.